The rows below give T cell receptor beta chains drawn from one sample of a study of PD-1 blockade in classical Hodgkin lymphoma. Here immunoSEQ multiplex PCR was the method, and the copy in TCRdb shows in-frame clones only, minus some. The table records approximately 58,000 clones, approximately 90% of them present only once. Sequenced material: peripheral blood mononuclear cells (PBMCs), taken before the second cycle of nivolumab. These receptors came from a human donor with classical Hodgkin lymphoma. Both conserved end residues are part of each CDR3. A D gene is named only where the DNA matches it firmly. Clone size is not always given. Where it is, it says once, few, many or a class for expanded clones.

D gene: TRBD1; CDR3 length: 15; clone size: NA; V gene: TRBV30; J gene: TRBJ2-7; CDR3 DNA: TGTGCCTGGAGTCCTTGGCAGGGGGCTGTGGGGGAGCAGTACTTC; CDR3 protein: CAWSPWQGAVGEQYF
D gene: NA; CDR3 length: 15; clone size: NA; V gene: TRBV7-2; J gene: TRBJ2-3; CDR3 DNA: TGTGCCAGCAGCCGTGGAGTTTTTGGCGCAGATACGCAGTATTTT; CDR3 protein: CASSRGVFGADTQYF
D gene: NA; CDR3 length: 18; clone size: NA; V gene: TRBV4-1; J gene: TRBJ2-7; CDR3 DNA: TGCGCCAGCAGCCAAGATTGGGGAGCGTTATCAGGCTCCTACGAGCAGTACTTC; CDR3 protein: CASSQDWGALSGSYEQYF
D gene: TRBD2; CDR3 length: 15; clone size: NA; V gene: TRBV5-1; J gene: TRBJ2-5; CDR3 DNA: TGCGCCAGCAGCTTGGCGCTAGCGGGAGAAGAGACCCAGTACTTC; CDR3 protein: CASSLALAGEETQYF
D gene: NA; CDR3 length: 14; clone size: NA; V gene: TRBV5-1; J gene: TRBJ2-1; CDR3 DNA: TGCGCCAGCAGCTTAGAAAATCCCTACAATGAGCAGTTCTTC; CDR3 protein: CASSLENPYNEQFF
D gene: NA; CDR3 length: 13; clone size: once; V gene: TRBV7-9; J gene: TRBJ2-7; CDR3 DNA: TGTGCCAGCAGCTCCCCTACCTCCTACGAGCAGTACTTC; CDR3 protein: CASSSPTSYEQYF
D gene: NA; CDR3 length: 14; clone size: NA; V gene: TRBV6-6; J gene: TRBJ1-2; CDR3 DNA: TGTGCCAGCAGTTACCTCCGATCTAACTATGGCTACACCTTC; CDR3 protein: CASSYLRSNYGYTF
D gene: NA; CDR3 length: 13; clone size: NA; V gene: TRBV2; J gene: TRBJ2-2; CDR3 DNA: TGTGCCATCGGGACGCCGAACACCGGGGAGCTGTTTTTT; CDR3 protein: CAIGTPNTGELFF
D gene: TRBD1; CDR3 length: 16; clone size: NA; V gene: TRBV6-6; J gene: TRBJ1-3; CDR3 DNA: TGTGCCAGCAGGCTCGGACAGGGGGCGCTCGGAAACACCATATATTTT; CDR3 protein: CASRLGQGALGNTIYF
D gene: NA; CDR3 length: 16; clone size: NA; V gene: TRBV7-8; J gene: TRBJ1-5; CDR3 DNA: TGTGCCAGCAGCTTAGGACAGTTCGATAGCAATCAGCCCCAGCATTTT; CDR3 protein: CASSLGQFDSNQPQHF
D gene: NA; CDR3 length: 15; clone size: NA; V gene: TRBV27; J gene: TRBJ1-4; CDR3 DNA: TGTGCCAGCAGTCCGCCCGCCCAGCTTGCTGAAAAACTGTTTTTT; CDR3 protein: CASSPPAQLAEKLFF
D gene: TRBD1; CDR3 length: 18; clone size: NA; V gene: TRBV4-1; J gene: TRBJ2-7; CDR3 DNA: TGCGCCAGCAGCCAAAAAGCCATTGGGGGACAGGGACCCTACGAGCAGTACTTC; CDR3 protein: CASSQKAIGGQGPYEQYF
D gene: TRBD2; CDR3 length: 16; clone size: NA; V gene: TRBV11-2; J gene: TRBJ2-7; CDR3 DNA: TGTGCCAGCAGTCGAATCATGCGGGGGGCACTCGACGAGCAGTACTTC; CDR3 protein: CASSRIMRGALDEQYF
D gene: NA; CDR3 length: 13; clone size: NA; V gene: TRBV4-3; J gene: TRBJ2-7; CDR3 DNA: TGCGCCAGCAGCCAAGGGATCTCCTACGAGCAGTACTTC; CDR3 protein: CASSQGISYEQYF
D gene: NA; CDR3 length: 15; clone size: NA; V gene: TRBV5-4; J gene: TRBJ2-4; CDR3 DNA: TGTGCCAGCAGCTTTCTGAGTAACGGTCTGAACATTCAGTACTTC; CDR3 protein: CASSFLSNGLNIQYF
D gene: NA; CDR3 length: 13; clone size: NA; V gene: TRBV28; J gene: TRBJ2-2; CDR3 DNA: TGTGCCAGCAGTCTCGGATCTACCGGGGAGCTGTTTTTT; CDR3 protein: CASSLGSTGELFF
D gene: NA; CDR3 length: 15; clone size: once; V gene: TRBV5-1; J gene: TRBJ2-7; CDR3 DNA: TGCGCCAGCAGCGTTTGGGACTTTTCTAAGACGGAGCAGTACTTC; CDR3 protein: CASSVWDFSKTEQYF
D gene: TRBD2; CDR3 length: 15; clone size: NA; V gene: TRBV7-8; J gene: TRBJ2-7; CDR3 DNA: TGTGCCAGCGGACGGACTAGCGGCAGCTCCTACGAGCAGTACTTC; CDR3 protein: CASGRTSGSSYEQYF
D gene: NA; CDR3 length: 15; clone size: NA; V gene: TRBV2; J gene: TRBJ2-1; CDR3 DNA: TGTGCCAGCAGTGGATTCGACCTCGCCTACAATGAGCAGTTCTTC; CDR3 protein: CASSGFDLAYNEQFF
D gene: TRBD2; CDR3 length: 17; clone size: NA; V gene: TRBV28; J gene: TRBJ2-5; CDR3 DNA: TGTGCCAGCAGTTTCCCCGGGACTAGCGGACTCGAAGAGACCCAGTACTTC; CDR3 protein: CASSFPGTSGLEETQYF
D gene: TRBD1; CDR3 length: 17; clone size: NA; V gene: TRBV7-6; J gene: TRBJ2-1; CDR3 DNA: TGTGCCAGCAGCGTTGGGGTTCCGGGACAGGGGATCAATGAGCAGTTCTTC; CDR3 protein: CASSVGVPGQGINEQFF
D gene: NA; CDR3 length: 14; clone size: NA; V gene: TRBV7-9; J gene: TRBJ1-2; CDR3 DNA: TGTGCCAGCAGCTTACAGGGGTCAGACTATGGCTACACCTTC; CDR3 protein: CASSLQGSDYGYTF
D gene: TRBD2; CDR3 length: 18; clone size: NA; V gene: TRBV25-1; J gene: TRBJ2-3; CDR3 DNA: TGTGCCAGCAGTCCACCTAGCGGGCTGTTGGTGGGCACAGATACGCAGTATTTT; CDR3 protein: CASSPPSGLLVGTDTQYF
D gene: TRBD2; CDR3 length: 14; clone size: NA; V gene: TRBV5-6; J gene: TRBJ2-1; CDR3 DNA: TGTGCCAGCATAATAAGCAGCGGGAATAATGAGCAGTTCTTC; CDR3 protein: CASIISSGNNEQFF
D gene: NA; CDR3 length: 15; clone size: NA; V gene: TRBV28; J gene: TRBJ1-2; CDR3 DNA: TGTGCCAGCAGTTTGGGCAGCATATTCAACTATGGCTACACCTTC; CDR3 protein: CASSLGSIFNYGYTF
D gene: TRBD1; CDR3 length: 15; clone size: NA; V gene: TRBV5-1; J gene: TRBJ2-7; CDR3 DNA: TGCGCCAGCAGCACACGGCAGGACAGGTCTTACGAGCAGTACTTC; CDR3 protein: CASSTRQDRSYEQYF
D gene: NA; CDR3 length: 13; clone size: NA; V gene: TRBV11-3; J gene: TRBJ2-7; CDR3 DNA: TGTGCCAGCAGCCTGCATTCCTTTTCCGAGCAGTACTTC; CDR3 protein: CASSLHSFSEQYF
D gene: NA; CDR3 length: 14; clone size: NA; V gene: TRBV2; J gene: TRBJ2-7; CDR3 DNA: TGTGCCAGCGATGTAGGGACAGAGGGCGGGGGAAACGCCTTC; CDR3 protein: CASDVGTEGGGNAF
D gene: NA; CDR3 length: 13; clone size: NA; V gene: TRBV7-3; J gene: TRBJ2-5; CDR3 DNA: TGTGCCAGCAGCCGAGGGGCACAAGAGACCCAGTACTTC; CDR3 protein: CASSRGAQETQYF
D gene: TRBD1; CDR3 length: 16; clone size: once; V gene: TRBV2; J gene: TRBJ1-4; CDR3 DNA: TGTGCCACTCCCGATGGGCGTGGACAGGGGAATGAAAAACTGTTTTTT; CDR3 protein: CATPDGRGQGNEKLFF
D gene: NA; CDR3 length: 16; clone size: NA; V gene: TRBV25-1; J gene: TRBJ2-3; CDR3 DNA: TGTGCCAGCAGTGAATTTGGCGGGACTAGCACAGATACGCAGTATTTT; CDR3 protein: CASSEFGGTSTDTQYF
D gene: NA; CDR3 length: 15; clone size: once; V gene: TRBV10-2; J gene: TRBJ1-2; CDR3 DNA: TGCGCCAGCAGTGATTGGGGAAACACTAACTATGGCTACACCTTC; CDR3 protein: CASSDWGNTNYGYTF
D gene: NA; CDR3 length: 18; clone size: NA; V gene: TRBV29-1; J gene: TRBJ2-1; CDR3 DNA: TGCAGCGTTATGACGAATACAAAAACAGCCTTCTCCTACAATGAGCAGTTCTTC; CDR3 protein: CSVMTNTKTAFSYNEQFF
D gene: NA; CDR3 length: 14; clone size: NA; V gene: TRBV7-3; J gene: TRBJ2-7; CDR3 DNA: TGTGCCAGCAGCTTAAGAGGCAGGGCCTACGAGCAGTACTTC; CDR3 protein: CASSLRGRAYEQYF
D gene: NA; CDR3 length: 12; clone size: NA; V gene: TRBV27; J gene: TRBJ2-1; CDR3 DNA: TGTGCCAGCAGCAAAAGCCGGAATGAGCAGTTCTTC; CDR3 protein: CASSKSRNEQFF
D gene: NA; CDR3 length: 13; clone size: few; V gene: TRBV15; J gene: TRBJ1-2; CDR3 DNA: TGTGCCACCAGCCTCGACAGGCACTATGGCTACACCTTC; CDR3 protein: CATSLDRHYGYTF
D gene: NA; CDR3 length: 14; clone size: NA; V gene: TRBV11-2; J gene: TRBJ1-1; CDR3 DNA: TGTGCCAGCAGCTCGGGACGCGTGAACACTGAAGCTTTCTTT; CDR3 protein: CASSSGRVNTEAFF
D gene: TRBD2; CDR3 length: 17; clone size: NA; V gene: TRBV7-8; J gene: TRBJ2-7; CDR3 DNA: TGTGCCAGCAGCTTGGTCTTGGTAGCGGGATTTTCCTACGAGCAGTACTTC; CDR3 protein: CASSLVLVAGFSYEQYF
D gene: TRBD2; CDR3 length: 15; clone size: NA; V gene: TRBV4-3; J gene: TRBJ2-7; CDR3 DNA: TGCGCCAGCAGCCAAGGGGCACTAGCGGACTACGAGCAGTACTTC; CDR3 protein: CASSQGALADYEQYF
D gene: NA; CDR3 length: 14; clone size: NA; V gene: TRBV7-9; J gene: TRBJ2-7; CDR3 DNA: TGTGCCAGCAGCTTTCCGGGTGGAGGGTACGAGCAGTACTTC; CDR3 protein: CASSFPGGGYEQYF
D gene: TRBD2; CDR3 length: 17; clone size: NA; V gene: TRBV2; J gene: TRBJ2-1; CDR3 DNA: TGTGCCAGCAGTGAAGCAGAGGGACTAGCGGGAGGGAATGAGCAGTTCTTC; CDR3 protein: CASSEAEGLAGGNEQFF
D gene: NA; CDR3 length: 14; clone size: once; V gene: TRBV7-9; J gene: TRBJ1-1; CDR3 DNA: TGTGCCAGCAGCTTGCAGGAGGTGAACACTGAAGCTTTCTTT; CDR3 protein: CASSLQEVNTEAFF
D gene: NA; CDR3 length: 17; clone size: once; V gene: TRBV4-3; J gene: TRBJ2-5; CDR3 DNA: TGCGCCAGCAGCCAAGAAGGGGATCCTGGCAACCAAGAGACCCAGTACTTC; CDR3 protein: CASSQEGDPGNQETQYF
D gene: NA; CDR3 length: 13; clone size: once; V gene: TRBV5-4; J gene: TRBJ2-2; CDR3 DNA: TGTGCCAGCAGCTTGGACTGGGCCGGGGAGCTGTTTTTT; CDR3 protein: CASSLDWAGELFF
D gene: NA; CDR3 length: 14; clone size: NA; V gene: TRBV5-6; J gene: TRBJ2-3; CDR3 DNA: TGTGCCAGCAGCCACAGGGACCGCACAGATACGCAGTATTTT; CDR3 protein: CASSHRDRTDTQYF
D gene: NA; CDR3 length: 13; clone size: NA; V gene: TRBV6-5; J gene: TRBJ1-5; CDR3 DNA: TGTGCCAGCAGTTACGGAAGCAATCAGCCCCAGCATTTT; CDR3 protein: CASSYGSNQPQHF
D gene: TRBD2; CDR3 length: 18; clone size: NA; V gene: TRBV5-4; J gene: TRBJ2-3; CDR3 DNA: TGTGCCAGCAGCCCGGGACTAGCGGGAGGGCCGGAGACAGATACGCAGTATTTT; CDR3 protein: CASSPGLAGGPETDTQYF